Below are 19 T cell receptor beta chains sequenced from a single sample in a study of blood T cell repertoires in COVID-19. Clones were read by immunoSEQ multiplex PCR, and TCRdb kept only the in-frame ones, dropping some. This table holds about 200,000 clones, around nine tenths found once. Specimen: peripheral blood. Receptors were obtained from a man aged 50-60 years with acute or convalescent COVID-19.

The CDR3 coding sequence is TGTGCCAGCTCACCACCTCAGGCAGGGAAGTATGAAAAACTGTTTTTT. It codes for CASSPPQAGKYEKLFF. The V and J genes are TRBV18 and TRBJ1-4; perhaps TRBD1 as D (5 bases). The length of the CDR3 is 16 residues. Between the trimmed V and J ends, which lost 0 bases and 6 bases, there was a span of 14 bases. In germline, CDR1 is KGHSH, CDR2 LQKENI.

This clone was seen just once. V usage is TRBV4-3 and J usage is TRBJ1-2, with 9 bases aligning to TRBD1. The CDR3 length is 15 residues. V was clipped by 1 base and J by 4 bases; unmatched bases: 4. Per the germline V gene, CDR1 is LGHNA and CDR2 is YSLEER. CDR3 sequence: CASSQATGGSYGYTF. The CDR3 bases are TGCGCCAGCAGCCAAGCAACAGGGGGCAGCTATGGCTACACCTTC.

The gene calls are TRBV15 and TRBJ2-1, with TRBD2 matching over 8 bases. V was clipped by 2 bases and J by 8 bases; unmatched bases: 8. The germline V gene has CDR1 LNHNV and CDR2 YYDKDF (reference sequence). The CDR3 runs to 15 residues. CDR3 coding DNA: TGTGCCACCAGCAGACCGACGGGAGGGCCCCATGAGCAGTTCTTC. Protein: CATSRPTGGPHEQFF.

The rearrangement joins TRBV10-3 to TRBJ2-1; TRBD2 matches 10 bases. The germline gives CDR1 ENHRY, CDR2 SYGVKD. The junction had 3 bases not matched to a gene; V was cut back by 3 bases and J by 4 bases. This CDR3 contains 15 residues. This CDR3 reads CAISEQRGGYNEQFF. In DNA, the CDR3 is TGTGCCATCAGTGAACAGCGGGGGGGGTACAATGAGCAGTTCTTC.

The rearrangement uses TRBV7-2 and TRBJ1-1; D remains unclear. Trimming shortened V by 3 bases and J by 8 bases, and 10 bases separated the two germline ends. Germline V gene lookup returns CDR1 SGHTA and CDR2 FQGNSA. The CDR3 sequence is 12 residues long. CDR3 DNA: TGTGCCAGCAGCTTTAGACACGTAGAAGCTTTCTTT. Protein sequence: CASSFRHVEAFF.

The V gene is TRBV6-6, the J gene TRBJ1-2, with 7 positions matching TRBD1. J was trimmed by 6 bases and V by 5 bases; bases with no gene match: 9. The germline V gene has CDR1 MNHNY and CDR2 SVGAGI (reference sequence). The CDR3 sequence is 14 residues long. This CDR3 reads CASSEIGTDDGYTF. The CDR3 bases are TGTGCCAGCAGTGAGATCGGGACAGACGATGGCTACACCTTC.

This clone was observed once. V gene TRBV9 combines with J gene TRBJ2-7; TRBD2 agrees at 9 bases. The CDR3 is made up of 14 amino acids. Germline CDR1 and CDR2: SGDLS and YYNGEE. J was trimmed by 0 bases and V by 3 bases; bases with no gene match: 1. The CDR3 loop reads CASSGSGSSYEQYF. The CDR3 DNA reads TGTGCCAGCAGCGGTAGCGGGAGCTCCTACGAGCAGTACTTC.

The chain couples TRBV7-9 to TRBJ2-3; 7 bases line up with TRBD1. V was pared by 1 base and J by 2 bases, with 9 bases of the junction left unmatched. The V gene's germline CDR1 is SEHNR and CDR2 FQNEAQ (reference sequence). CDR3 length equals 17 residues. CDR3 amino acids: CASSLETGWEHTDTQYF. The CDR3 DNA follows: TGTGCCAGCAGCTTAGAGACAGGGTGGGAGCACACAGATACGCAGTATTTT.

As DNA, the CDR3 is TGTGCCAGCAGCCCCTCCGGACAGGGGAAAAATGAGCAGTTCTTC. Its protein is CASSPSGQGKNEQFF. The V and J genes are TRBV6-5 and TRBJ2-1, with 9 positions matching TRBD1. V lost 6 bases to trimming and J lost 7 bases; unmatched junction nucleotides: 10. Germline V gene lookup returns CDR1 MNHEY and CDR2 SVGAGI. CDR3 size: 15 residues.

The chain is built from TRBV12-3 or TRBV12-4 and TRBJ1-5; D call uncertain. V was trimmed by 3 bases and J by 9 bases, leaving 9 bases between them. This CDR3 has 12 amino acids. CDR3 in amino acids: CASSLLVRPQHF. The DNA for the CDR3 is TGTGCCAGCAGTTTGCTTGTCAGGCCCCAGCATTTT.

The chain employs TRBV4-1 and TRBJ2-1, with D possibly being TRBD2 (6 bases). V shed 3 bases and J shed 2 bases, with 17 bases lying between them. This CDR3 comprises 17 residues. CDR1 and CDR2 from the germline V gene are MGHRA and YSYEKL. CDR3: CASSQYGLEGPYNEQFF. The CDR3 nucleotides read TGCGCCAGCAGCCAGTACGGATTGGAGGGCCCCTACAATGAGCAGTTCTTC.

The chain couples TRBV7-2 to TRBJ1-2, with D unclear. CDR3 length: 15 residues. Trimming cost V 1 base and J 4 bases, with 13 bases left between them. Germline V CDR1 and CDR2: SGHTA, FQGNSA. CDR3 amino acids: CASSLGRVKSYGYTF. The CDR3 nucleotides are TGTGCCAGCAGCTTAGGGCGGGTGAAGTCCTATGGCTACACCTTC. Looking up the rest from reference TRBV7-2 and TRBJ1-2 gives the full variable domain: GAGVSQSPSNKVTEKGKDVELRCDPISGHTALYWYRQSLGQGLEFLIYFQGNSAPDKSGLPSDRFSAERTGGSVSTLTIQRTQQEDSAVYLCASSLGRVKSYGYTFGSGTRLTVV.

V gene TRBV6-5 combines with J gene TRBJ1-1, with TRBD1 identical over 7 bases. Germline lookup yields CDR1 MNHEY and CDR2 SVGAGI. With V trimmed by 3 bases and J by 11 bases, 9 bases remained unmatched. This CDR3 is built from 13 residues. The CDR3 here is CASSYGQGGQAFF. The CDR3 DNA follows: TGTGCCAGCAGTTATGGGCAGGGGGGTCAGGCTTTCTTT.

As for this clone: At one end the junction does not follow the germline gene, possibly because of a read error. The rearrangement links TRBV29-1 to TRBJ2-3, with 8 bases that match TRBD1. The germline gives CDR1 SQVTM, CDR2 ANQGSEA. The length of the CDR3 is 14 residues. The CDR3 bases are TGCAGCGTTAAAGACAGGGGCGTCACAGATACGCAGTATTTT. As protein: CSVKDRGVTDTQYF.

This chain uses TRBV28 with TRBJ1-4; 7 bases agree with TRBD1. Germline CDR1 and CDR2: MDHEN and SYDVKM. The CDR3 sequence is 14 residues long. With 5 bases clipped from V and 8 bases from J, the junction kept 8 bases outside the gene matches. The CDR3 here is CASSARTGEEKLFF. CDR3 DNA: TGTGCCAGCAGTGCGCGCACAGGGGAAGAAAAACTGTTTTTT.

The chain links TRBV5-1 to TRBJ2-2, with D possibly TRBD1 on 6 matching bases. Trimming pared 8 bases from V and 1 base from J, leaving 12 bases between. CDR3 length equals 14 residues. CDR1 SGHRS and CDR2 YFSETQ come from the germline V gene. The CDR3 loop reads CASGQSKNTGELFF. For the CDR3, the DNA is TGCGCCAGTGGACAGTCGAAGAACACCGGGGAGCTGTTTTTT.

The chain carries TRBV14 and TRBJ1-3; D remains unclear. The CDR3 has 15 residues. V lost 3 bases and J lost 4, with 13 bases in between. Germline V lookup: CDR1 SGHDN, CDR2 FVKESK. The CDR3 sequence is CASSQAETAGNTIYF. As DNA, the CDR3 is TGTGCCAGCAGCCAGGCGGAAACCGCGGGAAACACCATATATTTT.

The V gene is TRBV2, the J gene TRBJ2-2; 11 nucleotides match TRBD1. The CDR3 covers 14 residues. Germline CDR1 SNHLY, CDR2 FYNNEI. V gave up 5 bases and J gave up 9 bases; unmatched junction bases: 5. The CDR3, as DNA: TGTGCCAGCAGTTCCGGGACAGGGGGAAGGGAGCTGTTTTTT. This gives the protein CASSSGTGGRELFF. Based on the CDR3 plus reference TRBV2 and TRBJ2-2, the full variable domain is EPEVTQTPSHQVTQMGQEVILRCVPISNHLYFYWYRQILGQKVEFLVSFYNNEISEKSEIFDDQFSVERPDGSNFTLKIRSTKLEDSAMYFCASSSGTGGRELFFGEGSRLTVL.

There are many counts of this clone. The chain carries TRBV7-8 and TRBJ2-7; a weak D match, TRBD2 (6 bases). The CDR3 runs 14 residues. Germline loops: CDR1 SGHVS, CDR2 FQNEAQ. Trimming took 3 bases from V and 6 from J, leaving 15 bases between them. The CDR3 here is CASSFLTSSSEQYF. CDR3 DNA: TGTGCCAGCAGCTTCCTAACTAGCAGCTCCGAGCAGTACTTC.